The sequence of this TCR beta chain was determined in a study of cytomegalovirus exposure and HLA in healthy donors. Amplification used 60 Vbeta primers and 13 Jbeta primers. TCRdb's copy holds only in-frame clones and misses some; the assay was immunoSEQ multiplex PCR. Of roughly 200,000 clones in the sample, around 76% were seen once. This CDR3 has 14 amino acids. From germline, CDR1 is SGHAT and CDR2 FQNNGV. V was cut by 3 bases and J by 1 base, with 9 bases left in between. The chain joins TRBV11-2 to TRBJ1-1; D is possibly TRBD1 (5 bases). The source material was PBMCs. The clonotype originates from a man aged 25-40 years in good health and CMV-seronegative. The CDR3 bases are TGTGCCAGCAGCTTTCAGGGTCCGAACACTGAAGCTTTCTTT. It encodes CASSFQGPNTEAFF.